This T cell receptor beta chain is from a study of blood T cells in healthy people across ages. About this clonotype: The antigen is not known.

Study-wide points: Across the age range, TCR beta diversity per million T cells fell in a roughly linear way.

Primed by a sample-barcoded 5' primer and a J-beta primer mix, a second PCR proceeded for 7 to 11 cycles. One entry per CDR3 protein results from TCRdb running MiXCR on the 5' RACE reads. The sample includes roughly 650,000 distinct CDR3 sequences, about 34% of them seen just once. Peripheral blood from each donor was collected in a volume of 9.5 to 10 milliliters. CDR1 and CDR2 from the germline V gene are LGHNA and YNFKEQ. V dropped 4 bases and J dropped 2; count of bases not matched to a gene: 6. This CDR3 is built from 15 residues. Source material: blood. The rearrangement links TRBV4-2 to TRBJ1-2; 8 positions match TRBD1. This clonotype was obtained from a woman older than 75 in good health. CDR3 sequence reads: CASSPGTGTNYGYTF. CDR3 nucleotide sequence: TGTGCCAGCAGCCCAGGGACAGGCACAAACTATGGCTACACCTTC.